The next 4 T cell receptor beta chains were all read from a single sample in a study of blood T cells in healthy people across ages. Together with a sample-barcoded 5' primer, a J-beta primer mix was included in a second PCR lasting about 6 to 11 cycles. TCRdb recomputed calls from the 5' RACE reads with MiXCR, one row per CDR3 protein. Here the sample spans roughly 700,000 distinct CDR3 sequences, around half being singletons. The material sequenced was blood. The origin of the receptors is a woman aged 55-69 years in good health.

The chain employs TRBV27 and TRBJ2-7; weak D call: TRBD2 (5 bases). V was trimmed by 5 bases and J by 7 bases, leaving 21 bases between them. This CDR3 contains 15 residues. Per germline, CDR1 MNHEY and CDR2 SMNVEV (reference sequence). Here the CDR3 reads CASSPSVRGKNEQYF. For the CDR3, the DNA is TGTGCCAGCAGTCCTTCCGTCCGGGGAAAAAATGAGCAGTACTTC.

V is TRBV6-2 or TRBV6-3 and J is TRBJ2-1; no firm D call. This CDR3 is 15 amino acids long. Germline assignment: CDR1 MNHEY and CDR2 SVGEGT. Trimming took off 4 bases at V and 6 bases at J, with 16 bases between the two ends. The CDR3 is CASSLTAPWINEQFF. DNA of the CDR3: TGTGCCAGCAGTTTAACTGCTCCTTGGATCAATGAGCAGTTCTTC.

In its sample, this clonotype was seen once. The genes are TRBV2 and TRBJ2-1, with a weak D call TRBD1 (6 bases). Germline values: CDR1 SNHLY, CDR2 FYNNEI. The CDR3 contains 13 residues. With 6 bases removed from V and 13 bases from J, the gap between germline ends came to 19 bases. For the CDR3, the DNA is TGTGCCAGCAGGGCGGACAGACAAAAGACCCAGTTCTTC. Translated, it gives CASRADRQKTQFF.

The table lists this clonotype with a few counts. The V and J genes are TRBV12-3 or TRBV12-4 and TRBJ2-3; D is undetermined. V was pared by 5 bases and J by 4 bases, with 16 bases between. The CDR3 extends over 15 amino acids. CDR3 DNA: TGTGCCAGCAGTCCACCCGGCCGAAGTGCAGATACGCAGTATTTT. Its translation is CASSPPGRSADTQYF.